This TCR beta chain was obtained from a study of cytotoxic CD8 clonotypes in ibrutinib-treated CLL. Overall study: Enrolment comprised about 10 relapsed/refractory and more than 14 treatment-naive patients; roughly 18 were IGHV unmutated. Partial response was seen in about 25 patients and complete response in 2; after median 68 months, approximately 14 stayed remitted, roughly twelve progressed. Averaging across samples gave approximately 260,000 productive templates and roughly 100,000 productive rearrangements.

The V and J ends lost 4 bases and 0 bases respectively, with 7 bases between them. Germline loops: CDR1 MNHEY, CDR2 SMNVEV (reference sequence). The CDR3 length is 13 residues. On this clone itself: Its antigen is currently unknown.

The data were produced by immunoSEQ multiplex PCR, yet TCRdb's version contains in-frame clones alone and is incomplete. The sample lists nearly 300,000 clones; 76% were seen once. Notes on the study in general: Clonality rose at ibrutinib response and fell back toward baseline at progression.

The chain employs TRBV27 and TRBJ2-7; D remains unclear. The TCR was taken from a human donor with chronic lymphocytic leukemia. Sequencing was performed on PBMCs, taken at disease progression, from a patient treated with ibrutinib. For the CDR3, the DNA is TGTGCCAGCAGTTGGTCCAGCTCCTACGAGCAGTACTTC. Translation: CASSWSSSYEQYF.